Below are 17 T cell receptor beta chains sequenced from a single sample in a study of cytomegalovirus exposure and HLA in healthy donors. It was with 60 Vbeta and 13 Jbeta primers that the PCR ran. Assay used: immunoSEQ multiplex PCR; TCRdb lists only in-frame clones, some missing. The sample has roughly 90,000 clones; approximately 84% are singletons. Source material: PBMCs. These receptors all come from a man aged 18 to 29 in good health and CMV-seronegative.

CDR3 protein: CASSFLAAPGDTQYF. The CDR3 region has the DNA TGTGCCAGCAGCTTCCTAGCGGCCCCGGGGGATACGCAGTATTTT. V usage is TRBV7-6 and J usage is TRBJ2-3; 7 bases agree with TRBD2. After removal of 3 bases from V and 6 bases from J, the junction contained 9 bases not matched to a gene. The V gene's germline CDR1 is SGHVS and CDR2 FNYEAQ. The length of the CDR3 is 15 residues.

The genes are TRBV9 and TRBJ2-1, with TRBD2 matching over 12 bases. Losses at the gene ends were 1 base for V and 0 bases for J; bases not matched to a gene: 5. CDR1 and CDR2 (germline): SGDLS, YYNGEE. This CDR3 is built from 18 residues. The CDR3 sequence: CASSVPRTSGTSYNEQFF. The CDR3 DNA is TGTGCCAGCAGCGTACCACGGACTAGCGGGACCTCCTACAATGAGCAGTTCTTC. Together with reference TRBV9 and TRBJ2-1, the CDR3 gives the full variable domain: DSGVTQTPKHLITATGQRVTLRCSPRSGDLSVYWYQQSLDQGLQFLIQYYNGEERAKGNILERFSAQQFPDLHSELNLSSLELGDSALYFCASSVPRTSGTSYNEQFFGPGTRLTVL.

The chain couples TRBV6-5 to TRBJ1-2, with D unresolved. Germline CDR1 is MNHEY and CDR2 is SVGAGI. V was trimmed by 8 bases and J by 1 base, leaving 11 bases between them. This CDR3 region has 13 residues. As DNA, the CDR3 is TGTGCCAGCCGGCGCAGCGGTAACTATGGCTACACCTTC. Protein: CASRRSGNYGYTF.

The V and J genes are TRBV10-1 and TRBJ2-7; possibly TRBD2 for D (7 bases). Trimming stripped 3 bases from V and 3 bases from J, with 12 bases between. The CDR3 contains 14 residues. Germline CDR1 is WNHNN and CDR2 is SYGVQD (reference sequence). The CDR3 is CASSDGGADYEQYF. CDR3 nucleotide sequence: TGCGCCAGCAGTGATGGGGGGGCGGACTACGAGCAGTACTTC.

V and J are TRBV7-8 and TRBJ2-2; the D is unclear. The V end lost 5 bases, the J end lost 6 bases, and 19 bases lay between the germline ends. The CDR3 is made up of 16 amino acids. Germline V gene lookup returns CDR1 SGHVS and CDR2 FQNEAQ. The CDR3 DNA reads as TGTGCCAGCAGCACCGCAGGCTTGGTGATGGCCGGGGAGCTGTTTTTT. Translation: CASSTAGLVMAGELFF.

The chain joins TRBV6-4 to TRBJ2-2; 8 nucleotides match TRBD1. This CDR3 comprises 15 residues. Germline values: CDR1 MRHNA, CDR2 SNTAGT. The junction had 9 bases not matched to a gene; V was cut back by 10 bases and J by 2 bases. CDR3 protein: CATGQGSDNTGELFF. The CDR3 region has the DNA TGTGCCACCGGACAGGGATCTGACAACACCGGGGAGCTGTTTTTT.

DNA for the CDR3: TGTGCCAGTACGTTTTTTTTCGGTCAGCCCCAGCATTTT. Its translation is CASTFFFGQPQHF. The chain links TRBV19 to TRBJ1-5; no clear D gene. V lost 7 bases and J lost 6, with 13 bases in between. This CDR3 is 13 amino acids long. Germline V CDR1 and CDR2: LNHDA, SQIVND (reference sequence). The full variable domain, in which reference TRBV19 and TRBJ1-5 provide the parts outside the CDR3, is DGGITQSPKYLFRKEGQNVTLSCEQNLNHDAMYWYRQDPGQGLRLIYYSQIVNDFQKGDIAEGYSVSREKKESFPLTVTSAQKNPTAFYLCASTFFFGQPQHFGDGTRLSIL.

This clone showed up just once. The rearrangement joins TRBV30 to TRBJ2-1; 9 bases line up with TRBD2. Looked up from germline, CDR1 is GTSNPN and CDR2 is SVGIG (reference sequence). The CDR3 covers 17 residues. Trimming removed 3 bases from V and 0 bases from J; junction bases left unmatched: 9. Written as DNA, the CDR3 is TGTGCCTGGAGCTCGCTGGGTAGCGGGAGCTCCTACAATGAGCAGTTCTTC. Translating gives CAWSSLGSGSSYNEQFF.

The chain couples TRBV14 to TRBJ2-7; the match to TRBD2 covers 13 bases. The CDR3 has 14 residues. Trimming took 1 base from V and 7 from J; bases not matched to a gene: 1. Germline values: CDR1 SGHDN, CDR2 FVKESK. The CDR3 region is CASSQGGLAGEQYF. The DNA of the CDR3 is TGTGCCAGCAGCCAAGGGGGACTAGCGGGAGAGCAGTACTTC.

The V gene is TRBV7-6, the J gene TRBJ1-1; 7 nucleotides line up with TRBD1. Trimming at V came to 5 bases and at J to 0 bases, leaving 15 bases not matched to a gene. CDR1 is SGHVS, CDR2 FNYEAQ, per germline. The CDR3 runs 18 residues. In DNA form, the CDR3 reads TGTGCCAGCAGCACCCCTCCGGGACAGAGAATCATGAACACTGAAGCTTTCTTT. Encoded protein: CASSTPPGQRIMNTEAFF.

The CDR3 reads CASSLKASGSGKTQYF. The CDR3 DNA reads as TGCGCCAGCAGCTTGAAGGCTAGCGGGAGTGGAAAGACCCAGTACTTC. This rearrangement joins TRBV5-1 to TRBJ2-5, with 10 bases aligning to TRBD2. The CDR3 sequence is 16 residues long. Germline V gives CDR1 SGHRS, CDR2 YFSETQ. Germline trimming cut 1 base from V and 6 bases from J; bases unmatched to any gene: 9.

This clone was seen just once. The chain carries TRBV9 and TRBJ1-1; D perhaps matches TRBD1 (5 bases). The CDR3 is 11 residues long. Germline V CDR1 and CDR2: SGDLS, YYNGEE. The V end was cut by 7 bases, the J end by 4 bases, with 8 bases between. Here the CDR3 reads CASGGTTEAFF. The DNA of the CDR3 is TGTGCCAGCGGGGGGACCACTGAAGCTTTCTTT.

This chain joins TRBV6-5 and TRBJ1-1, with D possibly TRBD1 on 6 matching bases. The V end was cut by 4 bases, the J end by 0 bases, with 15 bases between. This CDR3 has 16 amino acids. Germline V gene lookup returns CDR1 MNHEY and CDR2 SVGAGI. This CDR3 reads CASSWNRATMNTEAFF. The CDR3 DNA reads as TGTGCCAGCAGTTGGAACAGGGCCACTATGAACACTGAAGCTTTCTTT.

The V gene is TRBV7-2, the J gene TRBJ2-5, with D possibly being TRBD2 (6 bases). Germline V gene data show CDR1 as SGHTA and CDR2 as FQGNSA. The CDR3 sequence is 16 residues long. V was pared by 4 bases and J by 4 bases, with 19 bases between. Here the CDR3 DNA reads TGTGCCAGCAGCTCCATACCGACCGGGACTGGAGAGACCCAGTACTTC. It specifies CASSSIPTGTGETQYF.

The V call is TRBV27, the J call TRBJ1-1, with D perhaps TRBD1 (5 bases). The CDR3 is 13 amino acids. Germline CDR1 and CDR2: MNHEY and SMNVEV (reference sequence). V lost 5 bases and J 1 base, leaving 8 bases between the germline ends. DNA for the CDR3: TGTGCCAGCAGTAGCAGGGCGAACACTGAAGCTTTCTTT. Residues: CASSSRANTEAFF.

This chain connects TRBV9 to TRBJ2-1, with D tentatively TRBD1 (5 bases). In germline, CDR1 is SGDLS, CDR2 YYNGEE. The CDR3 is made up of 11 amino acids. The V and J ends lost 7 bases and 5 bases respectively, with 7 bases between them. CDR3 nucleotides: TGTGCCAGCGCGGACAACAATGAGCAGTTCTTC. It is translated as CASADNNEQFF.

This clone has only one observation. The V and J genes are TRBV9 and TRBJ1-1, with D perhaps matching TRBD1 (5 bases). Germline-derived CDR1 and CDR2 are SGDLS and YYNGEE. This CDR3 comprises 13 residues. Trimming cost V 3 bases and J 7 bases, with 13 bases left between them. The CDR3 bases are TGTGCCAGCAGCGCCAACGGGGGGATTGAAGCTTTCTTT. Translation gives CASSANGGIEAFF.